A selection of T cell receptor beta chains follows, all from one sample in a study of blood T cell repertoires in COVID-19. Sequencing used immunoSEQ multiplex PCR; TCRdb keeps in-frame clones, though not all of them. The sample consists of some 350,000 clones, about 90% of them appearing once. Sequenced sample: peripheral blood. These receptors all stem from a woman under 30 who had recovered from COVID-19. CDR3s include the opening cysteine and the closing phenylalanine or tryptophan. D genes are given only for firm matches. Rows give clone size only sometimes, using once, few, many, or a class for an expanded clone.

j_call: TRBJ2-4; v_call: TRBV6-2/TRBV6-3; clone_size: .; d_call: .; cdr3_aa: CASSLGIAKNIQYF; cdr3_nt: TGTGCCAGCAGCCTCGGGATAGCCAAAAACATTCAGTACTTC
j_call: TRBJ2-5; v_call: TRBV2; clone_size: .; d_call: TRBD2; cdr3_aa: CASSGFSGRYETQYF; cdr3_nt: TGTGCCAGCAGTGGGTTTAGCGGGAGATATGAGACCCAGTACTTC
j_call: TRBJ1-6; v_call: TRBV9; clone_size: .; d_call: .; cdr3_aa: CASSRGQLNSPLHF; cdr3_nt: TGTGCCAGCAGCCGTGGGCAGCTCAATTCACCCCTCCACTTT
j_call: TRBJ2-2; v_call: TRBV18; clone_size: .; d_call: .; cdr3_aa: CASSPPGGGAGELFF; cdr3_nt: TGTGCCAGCTCACCACCTGGAGGAGGGGCCGGGGAGCTGTTTTTT
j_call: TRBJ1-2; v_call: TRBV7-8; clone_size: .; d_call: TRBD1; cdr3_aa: CATAHPLAGGGGYTF; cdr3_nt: TGTGCCACCGCCCACCCCCTGGCAGGGGGTGGCGGCTACACCTTC
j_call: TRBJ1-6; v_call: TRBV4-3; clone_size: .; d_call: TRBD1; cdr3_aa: CASSQVTGGNNSPLHF; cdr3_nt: TGCGCCAGCAGCCAAGTCACAGGGGGTAATAATTCACCCCTCCACTTT
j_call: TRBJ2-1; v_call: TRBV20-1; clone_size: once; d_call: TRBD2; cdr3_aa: CSASPPTSGKYNEQFF; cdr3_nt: TGCAGTGCTAGTCCTCCGACTAGCGGGAAGTACAATGAGCAGTTCTTC
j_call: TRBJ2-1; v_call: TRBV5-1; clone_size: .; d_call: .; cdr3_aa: CASSTETSLPGEQFF; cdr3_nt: TGCGCCAGCAGCACCGAAACTAGCCTCCCCGGGGAGCAGTTCTTC
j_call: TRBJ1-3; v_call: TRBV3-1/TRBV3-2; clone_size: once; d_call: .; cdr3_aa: CGVGPGNTIYF; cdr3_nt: TGTGGCGTGGGGCCTGGAAACACCATATATTTT
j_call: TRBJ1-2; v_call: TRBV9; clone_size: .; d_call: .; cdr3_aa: CASSVEGTIDGYTF; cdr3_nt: TGTGCCAGCAGCGTAGAGGGGACTATCGACGGCTACACCTTC
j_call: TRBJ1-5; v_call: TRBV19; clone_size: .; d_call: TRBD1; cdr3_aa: CASTVNGDSSGPQHF; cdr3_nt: TGTGCCAGTACCGTTAACGGGGACAGCAGCGGGCCCCAGCATTTT
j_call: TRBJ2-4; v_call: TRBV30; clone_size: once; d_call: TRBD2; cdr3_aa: CAWSNNHGLAALAKNIQYF; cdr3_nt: TGTGCCTGGAGTAACAACCATGGACTAGCGGCCCTAGCCAAAAACATTCAGTACTTC
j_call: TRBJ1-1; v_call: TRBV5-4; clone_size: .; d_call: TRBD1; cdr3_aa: CASSSRTGETEAFF; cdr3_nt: TGTGCCAGCAGCTCCCGGACAGGGGAAACTGAAGCTTTCTTT
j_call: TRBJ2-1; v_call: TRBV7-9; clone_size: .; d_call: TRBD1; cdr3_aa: CASSPGTGGLSYNEQFF; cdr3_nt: TGTGCCAGCAGCCCCGGGACAGGGGGTCTTTCCTACAATGAGCAGTTCTTC
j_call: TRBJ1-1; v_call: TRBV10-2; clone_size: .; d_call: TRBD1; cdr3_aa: CASRQGARMNTEAFF; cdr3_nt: TGCGCCAGCAGGCAGGGGGCGAGGATGAACACTGAAGCTTTCTTT
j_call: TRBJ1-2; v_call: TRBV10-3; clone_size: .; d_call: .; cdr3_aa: CAISEGLPYGYTF; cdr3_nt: TGTGCCATCAGTGAGGGACTGCCCTATGGCTACACCTTC
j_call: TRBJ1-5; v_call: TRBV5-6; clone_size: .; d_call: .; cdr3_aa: CASSLGGGSNQPQHF; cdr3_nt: TGTGCCAGCAGCTTGGGTGGGGGCAGCAATCAGCCCCAGCATTTT
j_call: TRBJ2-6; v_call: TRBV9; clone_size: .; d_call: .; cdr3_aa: CASRAIRGSGANVLTF; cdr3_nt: TGTGCCAGCAGAGCTATTCGGGGGTCTGGGGCCAACGTCCTGACTTTC
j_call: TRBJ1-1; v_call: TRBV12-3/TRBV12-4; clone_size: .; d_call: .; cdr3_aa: CASSNRANTEAFF; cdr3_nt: TGTGCCAGCAGTAACAGGGCGAACACTGAAGCTTTCTTT
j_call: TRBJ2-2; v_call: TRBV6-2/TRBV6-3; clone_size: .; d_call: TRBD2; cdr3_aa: CASSWLAGANTGELFF; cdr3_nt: TGTGCCAGCAGTTGGTTAGCGGGGGCGAACACCGGGGAGCTGTTTTTT
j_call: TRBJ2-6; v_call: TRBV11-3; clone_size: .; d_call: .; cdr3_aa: CASSQALDSRIPGANVLTF; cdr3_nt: TGTGCCAGCAGCCAGGCCCTCGACAGCCGCATACCTGGGGCCAACGTCCTGACTTTC
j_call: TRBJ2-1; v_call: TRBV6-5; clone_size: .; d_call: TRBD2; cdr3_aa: CASRQRESYNEQFF; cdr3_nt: TGTGCCAGCAGGCAGCGGGAGTCTTACAATGAGCAGTTCTTC
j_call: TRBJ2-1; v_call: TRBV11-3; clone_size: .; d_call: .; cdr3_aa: CASSPDRGEQFF; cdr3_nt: TGTGCCAGCAGCCCTGATCGGGGTGAGCAGTTCTTC
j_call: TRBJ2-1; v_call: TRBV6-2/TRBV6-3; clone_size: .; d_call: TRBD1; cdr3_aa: CASSWGRQGPWNEQFF; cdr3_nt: TGTGCCAGCAGTTGGGGAAGACAGGGCCCTTGGAATGAGCAGTTCTTC
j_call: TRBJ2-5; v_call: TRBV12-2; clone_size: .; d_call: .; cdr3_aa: CASRSRLPDRQETQYF; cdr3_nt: TGTGCAAGTCGCTCCCGTCTTCCGGACAGACAAGAGACCCAGTACTTC
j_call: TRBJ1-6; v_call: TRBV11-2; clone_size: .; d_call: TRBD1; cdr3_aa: CASSLYRGLSPLHF; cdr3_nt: TGTGCCAGCAGCTTATACAGGGGGCTGTCACCCCTCCACTTT
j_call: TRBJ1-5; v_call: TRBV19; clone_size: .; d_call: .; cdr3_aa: CASSMPGSAQHF; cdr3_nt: TGTGCCAGTAGTATGCCCGGTTCCGCCCAGCATTTT
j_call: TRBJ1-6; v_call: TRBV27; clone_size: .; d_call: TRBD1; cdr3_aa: CASSGDRAYNSPLHF; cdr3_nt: TGTGCCAGCAGCGGTGACAGGGCATATAATTCACCCCTCCACTTT
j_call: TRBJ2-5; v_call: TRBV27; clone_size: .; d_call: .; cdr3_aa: CASSLLFGTSQETQYF; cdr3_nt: TGTGCCAGCAGTCTCCTATTCGGGACTTCCCAAGAGACCCAGTACTTC
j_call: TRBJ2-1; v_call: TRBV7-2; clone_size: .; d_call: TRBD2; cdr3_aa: CASSPGLDLNEQFF; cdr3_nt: TGTGCCAGCAGCCCGGGACTAGATCTCAATGAGCAGTTCTTC
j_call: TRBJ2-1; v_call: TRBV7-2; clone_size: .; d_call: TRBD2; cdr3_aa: CASSPRTSGIYNEQFF; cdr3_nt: TGTGCCAGCAGCCCGCGGACTAGCGGGATCTACAATGAGCAGTTCTTC
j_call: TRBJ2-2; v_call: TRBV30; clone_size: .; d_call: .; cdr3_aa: CAWSVGTLPTGELFF; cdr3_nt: TGTGCCTGGAGTGTGGGGACTCTACCCACCGGGGAGCTGTTTTTT
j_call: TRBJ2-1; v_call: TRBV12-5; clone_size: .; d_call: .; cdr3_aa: CASGSSSYNEQFF; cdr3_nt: TGTGCTAGTGGTTCTAGCTCCTACAATGAGCAGTTCTTC
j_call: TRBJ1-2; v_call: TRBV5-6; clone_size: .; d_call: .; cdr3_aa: CASSPANRDYGYTF; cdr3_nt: TGTGCCAGCAGCCCCGCAAATCGGGACTATGGCTACACCTTC
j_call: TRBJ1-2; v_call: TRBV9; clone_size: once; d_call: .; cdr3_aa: CASSVDNLYGYTF; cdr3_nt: TGTGCCAGCAGCGTAGACAATCTCTATGGCTACACCTTC
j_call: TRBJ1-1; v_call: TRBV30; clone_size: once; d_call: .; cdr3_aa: CAWSLGQLTEAFF; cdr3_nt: TGTGCCTGGAGTTTGGGGCAACTCACTGAAGCTTTCTTT
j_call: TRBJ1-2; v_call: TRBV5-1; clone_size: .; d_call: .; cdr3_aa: CASSLNDGYTF; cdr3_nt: TGCGCCAGCAGCCTAAATGATGGCTACACCTTC